Shown below are 32 T cell receptor beta chains from a single sample sequenced in a study of beta chain features in type 1 diabetes. Every bit of the isolated RNA underwent reverse transcription, so sequencing read expressed TCRB transcripts. Using immunoSEQ multiplex PCR, the repertoire was profiled, and TCRdb retains in-frame clones only, with some absent. The sample yields about 40,000 clones, approximately 49% seen once. The sequenced sample consisted of central memory CD4+ T cells from blood. These receptors were obtained from a woman aged 18-29 years in good health.

This chain connects TRBV18 to TRBJ2-1; the D gene is possibly TRBD2 (6 bases). The CDR3 totals 16 residues. Germline CDR1 is KGHSH and CDR2 is LQKENI. Trimming removed 4 bases from V and 0 bases from J, with 13 bases in between. In DNA, the CDR3 is TGTGCCAGCTCACGGGACTTCCCTAACTCCTACAATGAGCAGTTCTTC. It codes for CASSRDFPNSYNEQFF.

This chain links TRBV12-5 with TRBJ2-1, with 12 positions matching TRBD2. The CDR3 spans 20 residues. Germline V lookup: CDR1 LGHNT, CDR2 FRNRAP. The junction had 18 bases not matched to a gene; V was cut back by 8 bases and J by 1 base. The CDR3 protein is CASRGLTTSGSVISYNEQFF. CDR3 coding DNA: TGTGCTAGTCGAGGGCTTACGACTAGCGGGAGTGTCATTTCCTACAATGAGCAGTTCTTC.

This clone has just a few counts. The V call is TRBV6-6, the J call TRBJ2-1; TRBD1 might be the D (5 bases). Germline V lookup: CDR1 MNHNY, CDR2 SVGAGI (reference sequence). Trimming shortened V by 2 bases and J by 0 bases, and 8 bases separated the two germline ends. The CDR3 length is 15 residues. This CDR3 reads CASSYGQSSYNEQFF. Here the CDR3 DNA reads TGTGCCAGCAGTTACGGACAAAGCTCCTACAATGAGCAGTTCTTC.

This chain links TRBV9 with TRBJ2-1; 8 nucleotides line up with TRBD1. With 4 bases clipped from V and 5 bases from J, the junction kept 14 bases outside the gene matches. The CDR3 length is 17 residues. Germline V gene lookup returns CDR1 SGDLS and CDR2 YYNGEE. CDR3 sequence reads: CASSFLATGGVNNEQFF. CDR3 sequence (DNA): TGTGCCAGCAGCTTCCTTGCCACAGGGGGTGTGAACAATGAGCAGTTCTTC.

The chain carries TRBV25-1 and TRBJ1-1, with 9 nucleotides matching TRBD1. V trimming: 4 bases; J trimming: 11 bases; junction bases outside the gene matches: 11. The length of the CDR3 is 14 residues. Germline assignment: CDR1 MGHDK and CDR2 SYGVNS. CDR3 nucleotides: TGTGCCAGCAGTGCGACTGCGACAGGGGGTGACGCTTTCTTT. Translation: CASSATATGGDAFF. Supplemented by reference TRBV25-1 and TRBJ1-1, the full variable domain reads EADIYQTPRYLVIGTGKKITLECSQTMGHDKMYWYQQDPGMELHLIHYSYGVNSTEKGDLSSESTVSRIRTEHFPLTLESARPSHTSQYLCASSATATGGDAFFGQGTRLTVV.

The V call is TRBV29-1, the J call TRBJ2-2; TRBD2 is a possible D gene (6 bases). Germline CDR1 and CDR2: SQVTM and ANQGSEA. This CDR3 contains 16 residues. V lost 3 bases and J lost 6, with 20 bases in between. The CDR3 protein is CSVESPSDGFPGELFF. The CDR3 DNA sequence: TGCAGCGTTGAGTCGCCTAGCGACGGTTTCCCCGGGGAGCTGTTTTTT.

This clone is medium-sized in the sample. The rearrangement joins TRBV7-9 to TRBJ2-3; tentatively, D is TRBD1 (5 bases). This CDR3 has 16 residues. CDR1 and CDR2 from the germline V gene are SEHNR and FQNEAQ (reference sequence). The V end lost 3 bases, the J end lost 0 bases, and 13 bases lay between the germline ends. CDR3 sequence reads: CASSFYRISSTDTQYF. The CDR3 DNA is TGTGCCAGCAGCTTCTACAGGATCTCCAGCACAGATACGCAGTATTTT. The full variable domain, rest sourced from reference TRBV7-9 and TRBJ2-3, is DTGVSQNPRHKITKRGQNVTFRCDPISEHNRLYWYRQTLGQGPEFLTYFQNEAQLEKSRLLSDRFSAERPKGSFSTLEIQRTEQGDSAMYLCASSFYRISSTDTQYFGPGTRLTVL.

This clone is deemed medium-sized. V is TRBV5-1 and J is TRBJ2-1; 12 nucleotides match TRBD2. V was clipped by 0 bases and J by 0 bases; unmatched bases: 1. Germline-derived CDR1 and CDR2 are SGHRS and YFSETQ. The CDR3 consists of 17 residues. The CDR3 sequence is CASSLGGLAGSYNEQFF. CDR3 nucleotide sequence: TGCGCCAGCAGCTTGGGGGGACTAGCGGGCTCCTACAATGAGCAGTTCTTC. Complete variable domain (other parts from reference TRBV5-1 and TRBJ2-1): KAGVTQTPRYLIKTRGQQVTLSCSPISGHRSVSWYQQTPGQGLQFLFEYFSETQRNKGNFPGRFSGRQFSNSRSEMNVSTLELGDSALYLCASSLGGLAGSYNEQFFGPGTRLTVL.

This clone was seen a handful of times. This chain connects TRBV7-3 to TRBJ2-2, with D unresolved. The CDR3 length is 12 residues. CDR1 and CDR2 from the germline V gene are SGHTA and FQGTGA. V was pared by 5 bases and J by 3 bases, with 4 bases between. The CDR3 here is CASSPDTGELFF. The CDR3 nucleotides read TGTGCCAGCAGCCCTGACACCGGGGAGCTGTTTTTT.

The CDR3 region has the DNA TGTGCCAGCAGTTACTCGAGGGGACTAGCGGGAAACGAGCAGTTCTTC. The encoded protein is CASSYSRGLAGNEQFF. This chain uses TRBV6-5 with TRBJ2-1; TRBD2 matches 13 bases. The germline V gene encodes CDR1 MNHEY and CDR2 SVGAGI. The CDR3 contains 16 residues. Losses at the gene ends were 0 bases for V and 10 bases for J; bases not matched to a gene: 6.

There are a few counts of this clone. The chain couples TRBV5-1 to TRBJ1-2, with 11 bases that match TRBD1. Trimming cost V 4 bases and J 3 bases; bases outside gene matches: 5. Germline values: CDR1 SGHRS, CDR2 YFSETQ. This CDR3 has 15 residues. CDR3 protein: CASSREGQGDYGYTF. The CDR3 coding sequence is TGCGCCAGCAGCCGCGAGGGACAGGGGGACTATGGCTACACCTTC.

This rearrangement joins TRBV27 to TRBJ2-3; unclear D gene. V shed 5 bases and J shed 0 bases, with 6 bases lying between them. Germline V gene sequence: CDR1 MNHEY, CDR2 SMNVEV (reference sequence). The CDR3 loop spans 13 amino acids. The CDR3 here is CASSSLSTDTQYF. The CDR3, as DNA: TGTGCCAGCAGTAGCCTAAGCACAGATACGCAGTATTTT.

This clone was counted between two and nine times. The chain carries TRBV5-1 and TRBJ2-2; the D gene is possibly TRBD2 (6 bases). CDR1 and CDR2 from the germline V gene are SGHRS and YFSETQ. This CDR3 comprises 16 residues. Trimming removed 0 bases from V and 6 bases from J, with 15 bases in between. CDR3 nucleotide sequence: TGCGCCAGCAGCTTGGACGCGGGGTCAAAGGCCGGGGAGCTGTTTTTT. This gives the protein CASSLDAGSKAGELFF. Based on the CDR3 plus reference TRBV5-1 and TRBJ2-2, the full variable domain is KAGVTQTPRYLIKTRGQQVTLSCSPISGHRSVSWYQQTPGQGLQFLFEYFSETQRNKGNFPGRFSGRQFSNSRSEMNVSTLELGDSALYLCASSLDAGSKAGELFFGEGSRLTVL.

Concerning this clone: At one end the junction does not follow the germline gene, possibly because of a read error. This CDR3 is also generated by other DNA sequences in the sample. This chain uses TRBV10-3 with TRBJ2-7, with 9 bases fitting TRBD1. Per germline, CDR1 ENHRY and CDR2 SYGVKD. This CDR3 spans 14 amino acids. The CDR3 sequence is CAIRGGQGSYEQYF. For the CDR3, the DNA is TGCGCCATCAGGGGCGGACAGGGGAGCTACGAGCAGTACTTC.

This clone was counted a few times. This chain uses TRBV7-2 with TRBJ1-5, with TRBD1 matching over 7 bases. V gave up 5 bases and J gave up 4 bases; unmatched junction bases: 8. Germline V CDR1 and CDR2: SGHTA, FQGNSA. This CDR3 spans 15 amino acids. The CDR3: CASSPSTGQNQPQHF. CDR3 DNA sequence: TGTGCCAGCAGCCCCTCGACAGGGCAGAATCAGCCCCAGCATTTT.

This clone showed up just a few times. V is TRBV12-5 and J is TRBJ2-3, with 7 bases lining up with TRBD1. V shed 6 bases and J 3 bases; nucleotides not matched to a gene: 6. CDR1 is LGHNT, CDR2 FRNRAP, per germline. The CDR3 is made up of 14 amino acids. CDR3 in DNA: TGTGCTAGTGGGCCGGGACAGAAGACAGATACGCAGTATTTT. It yields the protein CASGPGQKTDTQYF. Full variable domain (missing parts from reference TRBV12-5 and TRBJ2-3): DARVTQTPRHKVTEMGQEVTMRCQPILGHNTVFWYRQTMMQGLELLAYFRNRAPLDDSGMPKDRFSAEMPDATLATLKIQPSEPRDSAVYFCASGPGQKTDTQYFGPGTRLTVL.

The chain combines TRBV19 with TRBJ2-7; D is possibly TRBD1 (5 bases). V lost 3 bases to trimming and J lost 3 bases, with 9 bases between them. Germline loops: CDR1 LNHDA, CDR2 SQIVND (reference sequence). The CDR3 consists of 13 residues. Here the CDR3 reads CASSIGAVYEQYF. CDR3 bases: TGTGCCAGTAGTATTGGGGCAGTCTACGAGCAGTACTTC. The entire variable domain, with the rest obtained from reference TRBV19 and TRBJ2-7, is as follows: DGGITQSPKYLFRKEGQNVTLSCEQNLNHDAMYWYRQDPGQGLRLIYYSQIVNDFQKGDIAEGYSVSREKKESFPLTVTSAQKNPTAFYLCASSIGAVYEQYFGPGTRLTVT.

This clone appeared a few times. J is TRBJ2-6 and V is TRBV30, with D perhaps matching TRBD1 (6 bases). In germline, CDR1 is GTSNPN, CDR2 SVGIG (reference sequence). The V and J ends lost 7 bases and 1 base respectively, with 8 bases between them. The CDR3 extends over 13 amino acids. CDR3 in amino acids: CASQGSGANVLTF. The CDR3 DNA is TGTGCCTCACAGGGATCTGGGGCCAACGTCCTGACTTTC.

This clone showed up just a few times. This chain joins TRBV5-1 and TRBJ1-1, with 10 bases lining up with TRBD1. Germline trimming cut 4 bases from V and 3 bases from J; bases unmatched to any gene: 9. The CDR3 has 16 residues. In germline, CDR1 is SGHRS, CDR2 YFSETQ. DNA for the CDR3: TGCGCCAGCAGCCGGGACAGGGGCCCTACGGACACTGAAGCTTTCTTT. This codes for CASSRDRGPTDTEAFF.

The J gene is TRBJ2-4, the V gene TRBV29-1; a weak D match, TRBD1 (6 bases). The CDR3 has 12 residues. Trimming took off 4 bases at V and 8 bases at J, with 12 bases between the two ends. Germline-derived CDR1 and CDR2 are SQVTM and ANQGSEA. CDR3 DNA: TGCAGCGTTGCAATGGGGGCCCACATTCAGTACTTC. This sequence encodes CSVAMGAHIQYF. The entire variable domain, with the rest obtained from reference TRBV29-1 and TRBJ2-4, is as follows: SAVISQKPSRDICQRGTSLTIQCQVDSQVTMMFWYRQQPGQSLTLIATANQGSEATYESGFVIDKFPISRPNLTFSTLTVSNMSPEDSSIYLCSVAMGAHIQYFGAGTRLSVL.

This clone was observed a few times. The chain couples TRBV5-4 to TRBJ2-2; D gene uncertain. The germline V and J ends were trimmed by 2 bases and 7 bases, with 6 bases remaining between them. Germline CDR1 is SGHNT and CDR2 is YYREEE (reference sequence). CDR3 length: 12 amino acids. CDR3 sequence reads: CASSFEVGELFF. CDR3 sequence (DNA): TGTGCCAGCAGCTTCGAGGTCGGGGAGCTGTTTTTT.

The chain is built from TRBV5-5 and TRBJ2-7; D possibly corresponds to TRBD1 (6 bases). Germline assignment: CDR1 SGHKS and CDR2 YYEKEE (reference sequence). Trimming removed 0 bases from V and 6 bases from J, with 10 bases in between. The CDR3 covers 13 residues. The CDR3 DNA follows: TGTGCCAGCAGCTTGGAAGGGGGTGGCGAGCAGTACTTC. This translates into CASSLEGGGEQYF. The full variable domain, with the rest looked up from reference TRBV5-5 and TRBJ2-7, is DAGVTQSPTHLIKTRGQQVTLRCSPISGHKSVSWYQQVLGQGPQFIFQYYEKEERGRGNFPDRFSARQFPNYSSELNVNALLLGDSALYLCASSLEGGGEQYFGPGTRLTVT.

The chain couples TRBV10-2 to TRBJ2-5, with D uncertain. V was shortened by 9 bases and J by 4 bases, with 15 bases between the two germline ends. The CDR3 extends over 13 amino acids. The germline V gene encodes CDR1 WSHSY and CDR2 SAAADI. As DNA, the CDR3 is TGCGCCAGTGGTTCTCGAGGCCGAGAGACCCAGTACTTC. Amino acids: CASGSRGRETQYF.

This clone showed up just a few times. The chain couples TRBV15 to TRBJ1-4; TRBD1 agrees at 7 bases. The CDR3 totals 15 residues. The germline V gene has CDR1 LNHNV and CDR2 YYDKDF (reference sequence). J gave up 7 bases and V 2 bases, and 7 bases lay outside the gene matches. The DNA for the CDR3 is TGTGCCACCAGCAGAACAGGGGATCCGAGTGAAAAACTGTTTTTT. Its protein is CATSRTGDPSEKLFF.

The chain carries TRBV5-4 and TRBJ2-1; 9 nucleotides match TRBD1. CDR1 and CDR2 from the germline V gene are SGHNT and YYREEE (reference sequence). The CDR3 loop spans 17 amino acids. J lost 7 bases, V lost 4 bases, and 15 bases had no gene match. The DNA of the CDR3 is TGTGCCAGCAGCCCCAAGGGACAGGGCCACGTCGGGAATGAGCAGTTCTTC. Amino acids: CASSPKGQGHVGNEQFF.

The V gene is TRBV5-1, the J gene TRBJ2-3; TRBD1 is a possible D gene (5 bases). V was pared by 4 bases and J by 3 bases, with 18 bases between. Germline V lookup: CDR1 SGHRS, CDR2 YFSETQ. The length of the CDR3 is 16 residues. As DNA, the CDR3 is TGCGCCAGCAGCCTAGACACAGGTCTAGGTACAGATACGCAGTATTTT. Amino acid sequence: CASSLDTGLGTDTQYF.

This clone was recorded a few times. The chain couples TRBV30 to TRBJ2-7; TRBD2 matches 7 bases. V was clipped by 2 bases and J by 3 bases; unmatched bases: 1. The CDR3 extends over 12 amino acids. Germline V gene sequence: CDR1 GTSNPN, CDR2 SVGIG (reference sequence). Here the CDR3 DNA reads TGTGCCTGGAGTTCGGGAGGCTACGAGCAGTACTTC. It translates to CAWSSGGYEQYF.

This chain connects TRBV5-1 to TRBJ2-1; TRBD1 matches at 12 bases. The CDR3 covers 16 residues. Trimming removed 1 base from V and 8 bases from J; junction bases left unmatched: 7. Looked up from germline, CDR1 is SGHRS and CDR2 is YFSETQ. The CDR3 DNA reads as TGCGCCAGCAGCTTGACCGGGACAGGGGGCATCGATGAGCAGTTCTTC. Its translation: CASSLTGTGGIDEQFF.

The V and J genes are TRBV6-1 and TRBJ2-7; possibly TRBD1 for D (6 bases). Trimming left V 6 bases short and J 5 bases short, with 14 bases between. Germline values: CDR1 MNHNS, CDR2 SASEGT. The CDR3 totals 13 residues. The CDR3 region has the DNA TGTGCCAGCAGGCGCCAACAGGGTAACGAGCAGTACTTC. Translation gives CASRRQQGNEQYF.

The V call is TRBV19, the J call TRBJ2-2, with 7 bases lining up with TRBD1. Germline CDR1 is LNHDA and CDR2 is SQIVND (reference sequence). The CDR3 length is 15 residues. V gave up 8 bases and J gave up 0 bases; unmatched junction bases: 6. CDR3 protein: CASQTGFANTGELFF. In nucleotides, the CDR3 is TGTGCCAGTCAGACAGGGTTCGCGAACACCGGGGAGCTGTTTTTT.

DNA of the CDR3: TGTGCCAGCAGCTTGGGACTAGTCCAGCCCCAGCATTTT. Translated: CASSLGLVQPQHF. The V and J genes are TRBV5-6 and TRBJ1-5; D is undetermined. Between the trimmed V and J ends, which lost 0 bases and 7 bases, there was a span of 8 bases. The CDR3 sequence is 13 residues long. Germline V gene lookup returns CDR1 SGHDT and CDR2 YYEEEE. Using reference TRBV5-6 and TRBJ1-5 for the parts outside the CDR3, the full variable domain is DAGVTQSPTHLIKTRGQQVTLRCSPKSGHDTVSWYQQALGQGPQFIFQYYEEEERQRGNFPDRFSGHQFPNYSSELNVNALLLGDSALYLCASSLGLVQPQHFGDGTRLSIL.

This clone was counted only a few times. CDR3 sequence: CASSPAGTREDEQFF. CDR3 nucleotide sequence: TGTGCCAGCTCACCCGCCGGGACTAGGGAGGATGAGCAGTTCTTC. V and J are TRBV18 and TRBJ2-1; 8 bases map to TRBD2. The CDR3 runs to 15 residues. Germline CDR1 and CDR2: KGHSH and LQKENI. The V and J ends lost 3 bases and 8 bases, in that order; junction bases with no gene match: 9.